These 5 T cell receptor beta chains came from one sample sequenced in a study of cytomegalovirus exposure and HLA in healthy donors. 13 Jbeta primers and 60 Vbeta primers were used for the PCR. Method: immunoSEQ multiplex PCR; TCRdb's copy keeps in-frame clones and lacks some. Across 40,000 to 55,000 clones, the top ten clones capture roughly 5.5% of the sample. The sequenced material came from PBMCs. Receptor source: a male donor in good health and CMV-seropositive.

The V call is TRBV13, the J call TRBJ1-5, with no clear D. The V gene lost 1 base and the J gene lost 2 bases, with 6 bases spanning the gap. The V gene's germline CDR1 is PRHDT and CDR2 FYEKMQ (reference sequence). The CDR3 covers 14 residues. In nucleotides, the CDR3 is TGTGCCAGCAGCTTAGCCCGGGGCAATCAGCCCCAGCATTTT. As protein: CASSLARGNQPQHF.

The DNA for the CDR3 is TGTGCCAGCAGCTTAACGGTCTATGGCTACACCTTC. Translating gives CASSLTVYGYTF. V and J are TRBV11-2 and TRBJ1-2, with unresolved D. The germline V gene encodes CDR1 SGHAT and CDR2 FQNNGV. The CDR3 totals 12 residues. The V and J ends lost 2 bases and 4 bases respectively, with 5 bases between them.

As for this clone: At the DNA level, this CDR3 is encoded by other sequences in the same sample as well. The chain couples TRBV30 to TRBJ2-1; TRBD1 is a possible D gene (6 bases). The V gene lost 5 bases and the J gene lost 7 bases, with 12 bases spanning the gap. Per the germline V gene, CDR1 is GTSNPN and CDR2 is SVGIG (reference sequence). This CDR3 contains 12 residues. CDR3 in DNA: TGTGCCTGGGCTCGAGGGGGAAATGAGCAGTTCTTC. As protein: CAWARGGNEQFF. Together with reference TRBV30 and TRBJ2-1, the CDR3 gives the full variable domain: SQTIHQWPATLVQPVGSPLSLECTVEGTSNPNLYWYRQAAGRGLQLLFYSVGIGQISSEVPQNLSASRPQDRQFILSSKKLLLSDSGFYLCAWARGGNEQFFGPGTRLTVL.

V and J are TRBV7-9 and TRBJ2-3; D not resolved. The germline V and J ends were trimmed by 5 bases and 3 bases, with 18 bases remaining between them. CDR1 SEHNR and CDR2 FQNEAQ come from the germline V gene (reference sequence). The CDR3 runs 16 residues. The DNA of the CDR3 is TGTGCCAGCAGCAACCCGACTTATACGAGGACAGATACGCAGTATTTT. It yields the protein CASSNPTYTRTDTQYF.

The chain employs TRBV19 and TRBJ1-2, with 8 bases that match TRBD1. The CDR3 has 16 residues. The germline V gene encodes CDR1 LNHDA and CDR2 SQIVND (reference sequence). V trimming: 8 bases; J trimming: 7 bases; junction bases outside the gene matches: 18. CDR3 sequence (DNA): TGTGCCAGTGGAACGCAGGGGGCTGTCACCCTATCTGGCTACACCTTC. It encodes CASGTQGAVTLSGYTF.